This T cell receptor beta chain was observed in a study of blood T cells in healthy people across ages. Healthy Russian Caucasian donors spanned ages about 6 to 100 years. Roughly 9.8 milliliters of peripheral blood were drawn from each donor. Combining a sample-barcoded 5' primer with a J-beta primer mix, a second PCR ran for roughly 7 to 11 cycles. TCRdb re-called the 5' RACE reads with MiXCR, one entry per CDR3 protein. Counted here are just over 1 million distinct CDR3 sequences, 40% to 55% occurring once; the ten biggest clones make up 15% to 20%. Germline CDR1 is DFQATT and CDR2 is SNEGSKA (reference sequence). CDR3 length: 16 amino acids. With 1 base clipped from V and 6 bases from J, the junction kept 7 bases outside the gene matches. Broader study findings: Diversity was estimated from one million T cells, and these estimates were considered underestimates.

A remark on this clonotype: Its matching antigen is unknown.

Input material: blood. The sequence was collected from a woman aged 60 to 75 in good health. The V gene is TRBV20-1, the J gene TRBJ2-7; TRBD2 agrees at 15 bases. Written as DNA, the CDR3 is TGCAGTGCTAGAGGAGGACTAGCGGGAGGGCCTTGCGAGCAGTACTTC. Its translation is CSARGGLAGGPCEQYF.